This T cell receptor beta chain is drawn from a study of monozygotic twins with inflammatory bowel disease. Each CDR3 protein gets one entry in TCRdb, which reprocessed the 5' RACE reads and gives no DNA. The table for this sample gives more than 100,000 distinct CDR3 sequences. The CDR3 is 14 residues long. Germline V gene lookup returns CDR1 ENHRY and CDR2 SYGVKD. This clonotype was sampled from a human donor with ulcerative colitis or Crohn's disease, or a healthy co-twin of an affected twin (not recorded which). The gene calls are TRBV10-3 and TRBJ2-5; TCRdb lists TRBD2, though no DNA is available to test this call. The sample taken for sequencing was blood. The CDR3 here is CAIRAIAGEETQYF.